This T cell receptor (beta chain) was sequenced in a study of cytomegalovirus exposure and HLA in healthy donors. Researchers ran the PCR with 60 Vbeta and 13 Jbeta primers. Sequencing used immunoSEQ multiplex PCR; TCRdb keeps in-frame clones, though not all of them. This listing includes approximately 110,000 clones. Healthy donors of bone marrow made up the group. This receptor was identified in a man between 18 and 29 years old in good health and CMV-seronegative. The sequencing input was PBMCs.

The CDR3 DNA sequence: TGTGCCAGCAGCGAGGCCCCCGGAACAGGGGCGTACGAGCAGTACTTC. This sequence encodes CASSEAPGTGAYEQYF. The rearrangement uses TRBV9 and TRBJ2-7, with 7 bases aligning to TRBD1. Germline trimming cut 3 bases from V and 4 bases from J; bases unmatched to any gene: 13. CDR1 and CDR2 (germline): SGDLS, YYNGEE. The CDR3 length is 16 residues.